This TCR beta chain emerged from a study of OX40 agonist ivuxolimab in advanced cancers. Overall study findings and caveats: Among patients with partial responses at 0.1-3.0 mg/kg, clonal expansion was among the lowest. Relative to CD4+, CD8+ T cells held more expanded clones on average. The CD4+ and CD8+ T cells in the blood had expanded clonally by week 6 at 0.1 to 3.0 mg/kg.

To note about this clone: Its antigen is not identified.

Patients with autoimmune history or systemic immunosuppression were excluded. CDR1 and CDR2 from the germline V gene are SGHVS and FQNEAQ. V shed 10 bases and J 0 bases; nucleotides not matched to a gene: 6. The CDR3 spans 15 residues. Sequenced by immunoSEQ multiplex PCR; TCRdb stores in-frame clones only, minus some. Of more than 12,000 clones detected, under 95% appear once; the ten largest clones hold more than 20%. The chain links TRBV7-8 to TRBJ2-3; the match to TRBD2 covers 11 bases. This clonotype was sampled from an adult with an advanced solid tumor such as melanoma, head and neck, liver or kidney cancer. The sample in question was CD4+ or CD8+ T cells sorted from blood, obtained in a trial of the OX40 agonist ivuxolimab. The CDR3 sequence: CATATSGASTDTQYF. The CDR3 DNA is TGTGCCACGGCGACTAGCGGGGCTAGCACAGATACGCAGTATTTT.